One and the same sample provided the 14 T cell receptor beta chains below, sequenced in a study of T cell responses to AZD1222 COVID-19 vaccine. Method: immunoSEQ multiplex PCR; TCRdb's copy keeps in-frame clones and lacks some. The table shows 150,000 to 200,000 clones, with less than 95% occurring only once. The sample was peripheral blood, taken 28 days after the second AZD1222 dose. Every receptor here comes from an adult who received the AZD1222 COVID-19 vaccine.

The chain is built from TRBV28 and TRBJ1-4; perhaps TRBD1 as D (6 bases). CDR3 length equals 13 residues. V lost 5 bases and J lost 6, with 10 bases in between. Germline CDR1 and CDR2: MDHEN and SYDVKM. The DNA for the CDR3 is TGTGCCAGCAGTATACAGGGTCATGAAAAACTGTTTTTT. Its translation: CASSIQGHEKLFF.

This clone was observed once. The chain recombines TRBV12-3 or TRBV12-4 with TRBJ1-6, with TRBD1 as a possible D gene (5 bases). The CDR3 spans 13 residues. Trimming removed 7 bases at V and 8 bases at J, with 12 bases between. The DNA of the CDR3 is TGTGCCAGCAAAATACTGGGGGATTCACCCCTCCACTTT. This encodes CASKILGDSPLHF.

The rearrangement uses TRBV3-1 (or the pseudogene TRBV3-2) and TRBJ2-5; D remains ambiguous. The CDR3 extends over 15 amino acids. Germline V CDR1 and CDR2: LGHDT, YNNKEL (reference sequence). With 1 base removed from V and 5 bases from J, the gap between germline ends came to 14 bases. The CDR3 region has the DNA TGTGCCAGCAGCCAAGTAGCTCAGCCCCGGGAGACCCAGTACTTC. This translates into CASSQVAQPRETQYF.

The rearrangement uses TRBV27 and TRBJ1-6; tentatively, D is TRBD1 (6 bases). Looked up from germline, CDR1 is MNHEY and CDR2 is SMNVEV (reference sequence). The V and J ends lost 4 bases and 1 base respectively, with 11 bases between them. The length of the CDR3 is 16 residues. The CDR3 loop is CASSSQGPSYNSPLHF. CDR3 in DNA: TGTGCCAGCAGTTCACAGGGTCCGTCCTATAATTCACCCCTCCACTTT.

This chain joins TRBV5-1 and TRBJ2-1, with TRBD2 matching 10 bases. V lost 5 bases and J lost 4; bases outside the gene matches: 3. The CDR3 has 14 residues. The germline V gene encodes CDR1 SGHRS and CDR2 YFSETQ. This chain's CDR3 is CASSASGGYNEQFF. DNA of the CDR3: TGCGCCAGCAGTGCTAGCGGGGGTTACAATGAGCAGTTCTTC.

This sequence joins TRBV6-5 and TRBJ1-1; the D gene is possibly TRBD1 (5 bases). CDR1 and CDR2 from the germline V gene are MNHEY and SVGAGI. The CDR3 is made up of 14 amino acids. The germline V and J ends were trimmed by 7 bases and 1 base, with 13 bases remaining between them. CDR3 amino acids: CASNWQGQNTEAFF. CDR3 coding DNA: TGTGCCAGCAACTGGCAGGGCCAGAACACTGAAGCTTTCTTT.

This clone was observed a few times. This chain uses TRBV5-1 with TRBJ1-5; tentative D call: TRBD1 (5 bases). In germline, CDR1 is SGHRS, CDR2 YFSETQ. The CDR3 covers 16 residues. Trimming removed 1 base from V and 6 bases from J, with 17 bases in between. The CDR3, as DNA: TGCGCCAGCAGCTTGTCCGGGAACCAGGGCGGTCAGCCCCAGCATTTT. Amino acids: CASSLSGNQGGQPQHF. The variable domain in full, completed from reference TRBV5-1 and TRBJ1-5, reads KAGVTQTPRYLIKTRGQQVTLSCSPISGHRSVSWYQQTPGQGLQFLFEYFSETQRNKGNFPGRFSGRQFSNSRSEMNVSTLELGDSALYLCASSLSGNQGGQPQHFGDGTRLSIL.

V usage is TRBV7-9 and J usage is TRBJ1-5; D gene unclear. This CDR3 contains 13 residues. V was cut by 5 bases and J by 0 bases, with 5 bases left in between. Germline loops: CDR1 SEHNR, CDR2 FQNEAQ (reference sequence). The DNA of the CDR3 is TGTGCCAGCAGCCGAGATAGCAATCAGCCCCAGCATTTT. Its translation is CASSRDSNQPQHF. Drawing the rest from reference TRBV7-9 and TRBJ1-5, the complete variable domain is DTGVSQNPRHKITKRGQNVTFRCDPISEHNRLYWYRQTLGQGPEFLTYFQNEAQLEKSRLLSDRFSAERPKGSFSTLEIQRTEQGDSAMYLCASSRDSNQPQHFGDGTRLSIL.

This chain uses TRBV19 with TRBJ2-1; 7 nucleotides line up with TRBD2. Looked up from germline, CDR1 is LNHDA and CDR2 is SQIVND (reference sequence). Trimming took 0 bases from V and 5 from J; bases not matched to a gene: 7. CDR3 size: 16 residues. The CDR3 here is CASSIDAGVGDNEQFF. Written as DNA, the CDR3 is TGTGCCAGTAGTATAGACGCGGGGGTGGGTGACAATGAGCAGTTCTTC.

The CDR3 loop is CSVEGLSGRWSRRLETQYF. CDR3 bases: TGCAGCGTTGAAGGGTTGAGCGGGAGGTGGTCGAGACGTTTAGAGACCCAGTACTTC. This sequence joins TRBV29-1 and TRBJ2-5, with TRBD2 identical over 9 bases. J lost 4 bases, V lost 1 base, and 19 bases had no gene match. The V gene's germline CDR1 is SQVTM and CDR2 ANQGSEA. This CDR3 spans 19 amino acids.

This sequence joins TRBV7-9 and TRBJ2-7, with D unclear. Trimming removed 1 base from V and 5 bases from J, with 3 bases in between. This CDR3 contains 11 residues. Germline loops: CDR1 SEHNR, CDR2 FQNEAQ (reference sequence). CDR3 nucleotide sequence: TGTGCCAGCAGCTTAGTCCACGAGCAGTACTTC. It translates to CASSLVHEQYF.

V and J are TRBV29-1 and TRBJ2-3; 9 nucleotides agree with TRBD2. CDR3 length equals 15 residues. Losses at the gene ends were 6 bases for V and 1 base for J; bases not matched to a gene: 8. In germline, CDR1 is SQVTM, CDR2 ANQGSEA. CDR3 residues: CSVDPSGAGTDTQYF. As DNA, the CDR3 is TGCAGCGTCGATCCTAGCGGGGCGGGCACAGATACGCAGTATTTT.

The V and J genes are TRBV2 and TRBJ2-5; no clear D. The V end was cut by 8 bases, the J end by 1 base, with 8 bases between. The CDR3 runs 12 residues. Germline V gene sequence: CDR1 SNHLY, CDR2 FYNNEI. CDR3 region: CASDASQETQYF. In DNA, the CDR3 is TGTGCCAGCGATGCTAGCCAAGAGACCCAGTACTTC.

This clone was picked up one time. V usage is TRBV4-1 and J usage is TRBJ2-7; no clear D. V gave up 1 base and J gave up 2 bases, with 9 bases separating them. Germline CDR1 and CDR2: MGHRA and YSYEKL. The CDR3 extends over 14 amino acids. The CDR3 DNA follows: TGCGCCAGCAGCCAAGCCCTTGGGGCCTACGAGCAGTACTTC. It yields the protein CASSQALGAYEQYF.